This T cell receptor beta chain was observed in a study of T cell repertoires in cytomegalovirus infection. Study at large: Shared public TCR beta signatures pointed to both CMV infection and a matching HLA type.

TCRdb reprocessed the reads via MiXCR and lists one record per CDR3 protein. The sample has 550,000 to 850,000 distinct CDR3 sequences, around 31% seen once; the top ten hold around a sixth. Regarding this clonotype: What it recognizes is unknown.

The study's findings and limits: What dominated the ex vivo response were HLA-C-restricted CMV-specific TCR beta clonotypes.

J lost 4 bases, V lost 10 bases, and 4 bases had no gene match. Germline CDR1 SNHLY, CDR2 FYNNEI. The CDR3 loop spans 13 amino acids. The origin of this receptor is a human donor in good health (CMV status not recorded). Some clones in this sample may be carry-over from other donors' samples. The source material was cultured PBMCs, sampled from culture after CMV antigen stimulation. This rearrangement joins TRBV2 to TRBJ1-4; 9 positions agree with TRBD1. CDR3 in DNA: TGTGCCATACAGGGGGCGAATAATGAAAAACTGTTTTTT. It specifies CAIQGANNEKLFF.